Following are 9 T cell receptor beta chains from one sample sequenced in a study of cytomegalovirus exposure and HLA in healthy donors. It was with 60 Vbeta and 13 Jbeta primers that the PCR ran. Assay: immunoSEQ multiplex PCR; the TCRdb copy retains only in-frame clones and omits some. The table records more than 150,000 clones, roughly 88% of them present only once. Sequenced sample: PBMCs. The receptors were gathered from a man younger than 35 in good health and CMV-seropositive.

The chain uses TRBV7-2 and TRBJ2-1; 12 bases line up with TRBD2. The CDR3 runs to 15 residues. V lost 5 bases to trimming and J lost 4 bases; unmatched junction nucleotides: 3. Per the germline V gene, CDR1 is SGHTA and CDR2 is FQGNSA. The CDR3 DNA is TGTGCCAGCAGCACAACTAGCGGGGGGTACAATGAGCAGTTCTTC. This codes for CASSTTSGGYNEQFF.

The CDR3 here is CASSFPRVLYEQYF. Here the CDR3 DNA reads TGTGCCAGCAGTTTCCCCAGGGTTCTCTACGAGCAGTACTTC. The genes are TRBV6-1 and TRBJ2-5, with D possibly being TRBD1 (5 bases). The J call is doubtful: the DNA matches TRBJ2-7 better. The CDR3 has 14 residues. In germline, CDR1 is MNHNS, CDR2 SASEGT.

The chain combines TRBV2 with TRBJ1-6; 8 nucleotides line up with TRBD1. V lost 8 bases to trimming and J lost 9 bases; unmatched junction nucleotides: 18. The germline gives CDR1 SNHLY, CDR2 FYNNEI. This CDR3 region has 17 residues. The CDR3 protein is CASRTGTGASYSSPLHF. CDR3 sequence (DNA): TGTGCCAGCCGTACCGGGACAGGCGCGAGTTACAGTTCACCCCTCCACTTT.

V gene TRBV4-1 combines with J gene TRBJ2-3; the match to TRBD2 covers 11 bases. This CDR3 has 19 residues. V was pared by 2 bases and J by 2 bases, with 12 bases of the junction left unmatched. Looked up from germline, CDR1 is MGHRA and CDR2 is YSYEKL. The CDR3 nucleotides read TGCGCCAGCAGCCAAACCCGATCTAGCGGGGGGTCGTCCACAGATACGCAGTATTTT. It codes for CASSQTRSSGGSSTDTQYF.

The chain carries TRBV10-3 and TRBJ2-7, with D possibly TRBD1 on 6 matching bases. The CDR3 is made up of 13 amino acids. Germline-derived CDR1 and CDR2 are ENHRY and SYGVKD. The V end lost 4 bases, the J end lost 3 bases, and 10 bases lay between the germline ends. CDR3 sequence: CAISVGTNYEQYF. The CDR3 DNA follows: TGTGCCATCAGTGTAGGGACAAACTACGAGCAGTACTTC.

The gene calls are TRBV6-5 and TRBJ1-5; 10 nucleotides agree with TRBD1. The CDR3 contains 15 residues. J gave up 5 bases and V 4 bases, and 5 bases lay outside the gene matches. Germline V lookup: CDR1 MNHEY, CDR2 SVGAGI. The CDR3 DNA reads TGTGCCAGCAGTTCCAGACAGGGGGCCGATCAGCCCCAGCATTTT. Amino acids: CASSSRQGADQPQHF.

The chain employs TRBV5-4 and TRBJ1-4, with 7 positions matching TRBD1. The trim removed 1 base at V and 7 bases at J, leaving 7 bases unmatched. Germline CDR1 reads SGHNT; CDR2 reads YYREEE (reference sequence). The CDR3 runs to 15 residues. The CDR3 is CASSLRGGGIEKLFF. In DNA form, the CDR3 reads TGTGCCAGCAGCTTGAGAGGGGGCGGCATTGAAAAACTGTTTTTT.

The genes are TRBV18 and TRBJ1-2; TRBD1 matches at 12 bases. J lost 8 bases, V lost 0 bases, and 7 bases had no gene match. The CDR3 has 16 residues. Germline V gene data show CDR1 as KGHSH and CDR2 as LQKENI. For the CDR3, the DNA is TGTGCCAGCTCACCACCGCGGGACAGGGGGCGAAGCGGCTACACCTTC. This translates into CASSPPRDRGRSGYTF.

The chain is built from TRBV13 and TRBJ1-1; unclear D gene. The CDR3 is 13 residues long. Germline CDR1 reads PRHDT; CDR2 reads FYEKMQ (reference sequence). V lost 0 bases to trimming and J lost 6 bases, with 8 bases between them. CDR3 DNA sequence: TGTGCCAGCAGCTTAGGCCCAGATCCTGAAGCTTTCTTT. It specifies CASSLGPDPEAFF. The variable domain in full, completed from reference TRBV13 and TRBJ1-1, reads AAGVIQSPRHLIKEKRETATLKCYPIPRHDTVYWYQQGPGQDPQFLISFYEKMQSDKGSIPDRFSAQQFSDYHSELNMSSLELGDSALYFCASSLGPDPEAFFGQGTRLTVV.